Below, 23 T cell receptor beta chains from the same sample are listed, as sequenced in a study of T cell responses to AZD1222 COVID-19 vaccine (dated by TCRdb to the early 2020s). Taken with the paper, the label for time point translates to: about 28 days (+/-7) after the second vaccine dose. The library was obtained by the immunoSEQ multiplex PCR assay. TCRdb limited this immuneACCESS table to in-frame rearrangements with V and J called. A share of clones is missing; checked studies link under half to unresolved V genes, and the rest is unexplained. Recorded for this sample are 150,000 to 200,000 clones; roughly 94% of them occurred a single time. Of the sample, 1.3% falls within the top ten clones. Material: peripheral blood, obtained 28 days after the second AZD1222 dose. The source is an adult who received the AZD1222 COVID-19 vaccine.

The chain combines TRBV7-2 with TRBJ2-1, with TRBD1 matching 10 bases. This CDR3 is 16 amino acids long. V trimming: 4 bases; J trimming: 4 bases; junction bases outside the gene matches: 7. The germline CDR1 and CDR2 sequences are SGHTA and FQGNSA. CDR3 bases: TGTGCCAGCAGCTCGACAGGGGGCCCGCCTTACAATGAGCAGTTCTTC. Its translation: CASSSTGGPPYNEQFF.

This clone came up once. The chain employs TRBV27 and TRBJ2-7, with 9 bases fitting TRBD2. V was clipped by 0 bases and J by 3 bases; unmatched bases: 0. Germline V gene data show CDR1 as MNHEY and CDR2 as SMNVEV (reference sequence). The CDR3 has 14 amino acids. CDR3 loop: CASSLSSGSYEQYF. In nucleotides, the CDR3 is TGTGCCAGCAGTTTATCTAGCGGGAGCTACGAGCAGTACTTC.

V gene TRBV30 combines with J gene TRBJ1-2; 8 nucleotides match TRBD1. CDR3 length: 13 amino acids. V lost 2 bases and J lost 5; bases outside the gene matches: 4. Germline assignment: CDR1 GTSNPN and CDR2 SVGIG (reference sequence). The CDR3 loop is CAWSHRQGYGYTF. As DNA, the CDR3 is TGTGCCTGGAGTCACCGACAGGGGTATGGCTACACCTTC.

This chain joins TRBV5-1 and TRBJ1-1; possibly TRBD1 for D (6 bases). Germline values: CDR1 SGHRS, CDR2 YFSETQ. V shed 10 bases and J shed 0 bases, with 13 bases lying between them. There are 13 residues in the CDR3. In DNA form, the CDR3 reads TGCGCCGTTAGGGGGAGTATGAACACTGAAGCTTTCTTT. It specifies CAVRGSMNTEAFF.

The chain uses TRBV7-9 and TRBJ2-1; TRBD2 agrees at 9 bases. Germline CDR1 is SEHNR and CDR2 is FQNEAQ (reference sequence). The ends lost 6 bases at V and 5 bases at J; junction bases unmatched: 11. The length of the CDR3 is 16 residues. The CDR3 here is CASRAPAGGPHNEQFF. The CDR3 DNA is TGTGCCAGCAGGGCCCCCGCGGGAGGGCCCCACAATGAGCAGTTCTTC.

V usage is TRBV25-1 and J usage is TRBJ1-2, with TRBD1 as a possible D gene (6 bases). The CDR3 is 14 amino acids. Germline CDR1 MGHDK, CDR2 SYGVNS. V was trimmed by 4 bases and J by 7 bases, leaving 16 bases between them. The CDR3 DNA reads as TGTGCCAGCAGTGTTCGGGGGGCGCTGGGTGGCTACACCTTC. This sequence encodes CASSVRGALGGYTF.

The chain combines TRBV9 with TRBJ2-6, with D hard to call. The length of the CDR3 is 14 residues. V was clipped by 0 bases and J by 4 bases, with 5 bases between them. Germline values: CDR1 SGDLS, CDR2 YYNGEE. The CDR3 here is CASSVATGANVLTF. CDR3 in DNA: TGTGCCAGCAGCGTAGCTACCGGGGCCAACGTCCTGACTTTC.

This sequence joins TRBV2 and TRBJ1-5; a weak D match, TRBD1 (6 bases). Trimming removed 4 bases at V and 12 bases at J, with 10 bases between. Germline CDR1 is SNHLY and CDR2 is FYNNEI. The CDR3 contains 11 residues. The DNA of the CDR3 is TGTGCCAGCAGTGGCGAGGGGGACCAGCATTTT. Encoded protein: CASSGEGDQHF.

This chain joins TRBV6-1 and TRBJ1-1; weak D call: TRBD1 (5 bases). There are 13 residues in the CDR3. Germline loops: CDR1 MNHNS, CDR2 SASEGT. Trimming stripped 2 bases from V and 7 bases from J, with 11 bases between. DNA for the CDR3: TGTGCCAGCAGTGAATACGGGGCGGGTGAAGCTTTCTTT. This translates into CASSEYGAGEAFF.

CDR3 region: CASSGEGAPHTGELFF. The CDR3, as DNA: TGTGCCAGCAGTGGGGAAGGGGCCCCTCACACCGGGGAGCTGTTTTTT. This rearrangement joins TRBV6-4 to TRBJ2-2, with TRBD1 as a possible D gene (5 bases). CDR1 and CDR2 (germline): MRHNA, SNTAGT. CDR3 length: 16 residues. Trimming shortened V by 4 bases and J by 3 bases, and 15 bases separated the two germline ends.

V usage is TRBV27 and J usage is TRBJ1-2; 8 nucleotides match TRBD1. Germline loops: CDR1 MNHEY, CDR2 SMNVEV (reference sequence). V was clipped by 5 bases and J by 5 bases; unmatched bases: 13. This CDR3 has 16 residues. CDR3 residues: CASSPHGGTGGYGYTF. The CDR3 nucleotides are TGTGCCAGCAGTCCCCACGGAGGAACAGGGGGGTATGGCTACACCTTC.

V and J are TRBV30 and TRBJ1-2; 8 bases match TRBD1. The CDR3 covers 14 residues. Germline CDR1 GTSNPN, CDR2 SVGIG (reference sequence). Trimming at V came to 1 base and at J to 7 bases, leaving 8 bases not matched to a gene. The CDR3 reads CAWSDFDRGGGYTF. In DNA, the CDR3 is TGTGCCTGGAGTGACTTTGACAGGGGCGGTGGCTACACCTTC.

CDR3 in amino acids: CASYGATGGSSYNEQFF. The CDR3 DNA follows: TGTGCCAGCTACGGAGCTACAGGGGGGAGCTCCTACAATGAGCAGTTCTTC. This chain uses TRBV7-8 with TRBJ2-1, with 8 nucleotides matching TRBD1. J was trimmed by 0 bases and V by 8 bases; bases with no gene match: 12. Germline CDR1 reads SGHVS; CDR2 reads FQNEAQ. The CDR3 contains 17 residues.

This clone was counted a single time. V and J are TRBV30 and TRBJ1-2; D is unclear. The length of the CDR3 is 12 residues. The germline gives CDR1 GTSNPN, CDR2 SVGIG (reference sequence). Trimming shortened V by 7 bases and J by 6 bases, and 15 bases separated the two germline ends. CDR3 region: CASSGLVDGYTF. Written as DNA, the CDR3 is TGTGCCTCCTCGGGTTTAGTGGATGGCTACACCTTC. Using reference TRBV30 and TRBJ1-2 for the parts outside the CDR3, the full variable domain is SQTIHQWPATLVQPVGSPLSLECTVEGTSNPNLYWYRQAAGRGLQLLFYSVGIGQISSEVPQNLSASRPQDRQFILSSKKLLLSDSGFYLCASSGLVDGYTFGSGTRLTVV.

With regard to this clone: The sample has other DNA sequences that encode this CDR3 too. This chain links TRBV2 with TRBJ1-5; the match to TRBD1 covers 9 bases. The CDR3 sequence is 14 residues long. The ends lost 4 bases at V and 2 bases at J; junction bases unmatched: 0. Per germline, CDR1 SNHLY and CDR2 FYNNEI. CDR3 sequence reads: CASSGQGGNQPQHF. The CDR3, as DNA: TGTGCCAGCAGTGGACAGGGGGGCAATCAGCCCCAGCATTTT.

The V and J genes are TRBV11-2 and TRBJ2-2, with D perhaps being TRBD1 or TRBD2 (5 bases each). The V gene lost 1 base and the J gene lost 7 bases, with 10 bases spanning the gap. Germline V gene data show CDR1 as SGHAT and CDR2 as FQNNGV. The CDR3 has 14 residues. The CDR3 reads CASSLAGPIGELFF. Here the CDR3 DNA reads TGTGCCAGCAGCTTAGCGGGACCTATCGGGGAGCTGTTTTTT.

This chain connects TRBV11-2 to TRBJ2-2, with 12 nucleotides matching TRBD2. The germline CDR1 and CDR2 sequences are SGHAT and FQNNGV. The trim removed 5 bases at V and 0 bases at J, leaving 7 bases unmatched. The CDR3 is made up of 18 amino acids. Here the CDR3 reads CASSPASGGAPNTGELFF. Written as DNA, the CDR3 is TGTGCCAGCAGCCCCGCTAGCGGGGGGGCCCCGAACACCGGGGAGCTGTTTTTT.

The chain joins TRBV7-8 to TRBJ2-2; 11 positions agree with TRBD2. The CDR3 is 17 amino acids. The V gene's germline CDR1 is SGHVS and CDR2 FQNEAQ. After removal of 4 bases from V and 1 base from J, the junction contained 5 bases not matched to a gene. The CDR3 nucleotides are TGTGCCAGCAGCTACCTACTAGCGGGGGTGAACACCGGGGAGCTGTTTTTT. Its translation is CASSYLLAGVNTGELFF.

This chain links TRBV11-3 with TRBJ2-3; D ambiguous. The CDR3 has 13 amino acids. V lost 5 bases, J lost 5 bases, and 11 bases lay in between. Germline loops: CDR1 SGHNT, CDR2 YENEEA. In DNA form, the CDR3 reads TGTGCCAGCAGCCTTAGCAATCTAGATACGCAGTATTTT. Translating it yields CASSLSNLDTQYF.

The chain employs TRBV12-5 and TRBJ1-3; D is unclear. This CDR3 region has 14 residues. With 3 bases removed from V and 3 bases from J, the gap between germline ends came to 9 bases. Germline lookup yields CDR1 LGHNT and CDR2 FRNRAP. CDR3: CASGLGLDGNTIYF. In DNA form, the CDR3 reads TGTGCTAGTGGTTTAGGGTTAGATGGAAACACCATATATTTT.

CDR3 region: CASSFSAHTEAFF. CDR3 DNA: TGTGCCAGCAGTTTTTCGGCCCACACTGAAGCTTTCTTT. The genes are TRBV27 and TRBJ1-1, with D unclear. Germline V gene sequence: CDR1 MNHEY, CDR2 SMNVEV (reference sequence). This CDR3 is 13 amino acids long. Trimming shortened V by 3 bases and J by 3 bases, and 8 bases separated the two germline ends.

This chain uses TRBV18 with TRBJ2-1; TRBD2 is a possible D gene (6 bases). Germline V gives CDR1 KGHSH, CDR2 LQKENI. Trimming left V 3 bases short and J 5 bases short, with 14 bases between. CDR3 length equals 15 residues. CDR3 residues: CASSPRRLVDNEQFF. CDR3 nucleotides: TGTGCCAGCTCACCGAGACGACTAGTCGACAATGAGCAGTTCTTC. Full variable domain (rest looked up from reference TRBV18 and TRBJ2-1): NAGVMQNPRHLVRRRGQEARLRCSPMKGHSHVYWYRQLPEEGLKFMVYLQKENIIDESGMPKERFSAEFPKEGPSILRIQQVVRGDSAAYFCASSPRRLVDNEQFFGPGTRLTVL.

CDR3 bases: TGTGCCAGCAGCACCCGGGACAGAGGAAACACCATATATTTT. Translating it yields CASSTRDRGNTIYF. This chain connects TRBV25-1 to TRBJ1-3, with 7 bases fitting TRBD1. CDR3 length: 14 residues. Germline V CDR1 and CDR2: MGHDK, SYGVNS. J lost 4 bases, V lost 6 bases, and 6 bases had no gene match.